These 11 T cell receptor beta chains were all obtained from the same sample, sequenced in a study of beta chain features in type 1 diabetes. Sequencing targeted expressed TCRB transcripts, as all isolated RNA had been reverse transcribed. The data were produced by immunoSEQ multiplex PCR, yet TCRdb's version contains in-frame clones alone and is incomplete. The data contain 860,000 or so clones, roughly 17% of them singletons. Specimen: naive CD4+ T cells from blood. Receptor source: a woman aged 18-29 years in good health.

This clone was seen more than once but under ten times. The chain joins TRBV7-8 to TRBJ2-2, with TRBD2 as a possible D gene (5 bases). Between the trimmed V and J ends, which lost 0 bases and 5 bases, there was a span of 7 bases. The germline CDR1 and CDR2 sequences are SGHVS and FQNEAQ. The CDR3 contains 14 residues. The CDR3: CASSLARRTGELFF. CDR3 nucleotide sequence: TGTGCCAGCAGCTTAGCGCGGAGGACCGGGGAGCTGTTTTTT.

This sequence joins TRBV5-4 and TRBJ2-3; 8 nucleotides align to TRBD2. The V gene's germline CDR1 is SGHNT and CDR2 YYREEE (reference sequence). After removal of 4 bases from V and 0 bases from J, the junction contained 4 bases not matched to a gene. This CDR3 is built from 15 residues. CDR3 amino acids: CASSLLAESTDTQYF. DNA for the CDR3: TGTGCCAGCAGCCTACTAGCGGAAAGCACAGATACGCAGTATTTT.

The chain is built from TRBV9 and TRBJ2-5; no firm D call. The germline V gene encodes CDR1 SGDLS and CDR2 YYNGEE. CDR3 length: 17 residues. V was cut by 0 bases and J by 3 bases, with 18 bases left in between. The CDR3 DNA is TGTGCCAGCAGCGTAGTCCCCAGTAGGCAGGCTGAAGAGACCCAGTACTTC. Amino acid sequence: CASSVVPSRQAEETQYF.

This clone was observed a few times. The gene calls are TRBV4-3 and TRBJ2-3, with D possibly being TRBD1 (5 bases). V was pared by 0 bases and J by 0 bases, with 10 bases between. The CDR3 contains 16 residues. The germline V gene has CDR1 LGHNA and CDR2 YSLEER. CDR3 residues: CASSQDLTVSTDTQYF. For the CDR3, the DNA is TGCGCCAGCAGCCAAGATCTGACAGTAAGCACAGATACGCAGTATTTT.

This clone was seen a single time. The V call is TRBV28, the J call TRBJ2-1, with no clear D. The CDR3 length is 14 residues. CDR1 is MDHEN, CDR2 SYDVKM, per germline. Deletions cut 8 bases from V and 5 bases from J, with 16 bases between. The CDR3: CASRLGQSNNEQFF. The CDR3 region has the DNA TGTGCCAGCCGGCTAGGGCAGTCTAACAATGAGCAGTTCTTC.

This clone was picked up a small number of times. V gene TRBV28 combines with J gene TRBJ2-6; D might be TRBD1 (5 bases). From germline, CDR1 is MDHEN and CDR2 SYDVKM. CDR3 length: 15 residues. With 6 bases removed from V and 3 bases from J, the gap between germline ends came to 12 bases. DNA of the CDR3: TGTGCCAGCAGCCAGACAGTTGGTGGGGCCAACGTCCTGACTTTC. Its translation is CASSQTVGGANVLTF.

The chain combines TRBV6-6 with TRBJ2-7; TRBD1 matches at 7 bases. The CDR3 loop spans 11 amino acids. V was pared by 8 bases and J by 3 bases, with 1 base of the junction left unmatched. Germline CDR1 MNHNY, CDR2 SVGAGI (reference sequence). The chain's CDR3 is CASWTGYEQYF. Here the CDR3 DNA reads TGTGCCAGCTGGACAGGCTACGAGCAGTACTTC.

This clone occurred a few times. The chain's CDR3 is CASSYDKYNEQFF. For the CDR3, the DNA is TGTGCCAGCAGTTACGACAAATACAATGAGCAGTTCTTC. The chain carries TRBV6-5 and TRBJ2-1; D not certain. The CDR3 is 13 amino acids. The germline V and J ends were trimmed by 2 bases and 4 bases, with 6 bases remaining between them. Looked up from germline, CDR1 is MNHEY and CDR2 is SVGAGI.

The chain has TRBV7-9 and TRBJ1-3; 9 bases fit TRBD1. With V trimmed by 5 bases and J by 6 bases, 8 bases remained unmatched. This CDR3 comprises 15 residues. Germline CDR1 and CDR2: SEHNR and FQNEAQ (reference sequence). CDR3 amino acids: CASSPGTGYANTIYF. DNA of the CDR3: TGTGCCAGCAGCCCCGGGACAGGGTATGCAAACACCATATATTTT. The whole variable domain, remainder taken from reference TRBV7-9 and TRBJ1-3, is DTGVSQNPRHKITKRGQNVTFRCDPISEHNRLYWYRQTLGQGPEFLTYFQNEAQLEKSRLLSDRFSAERPKGSFSTLEIQRTEQGDSAMYLCASSPGTGYANTIYFGEGSWLTVV.

The rearrangement uses TRBV28 and TRBJ2-7; 10 nucleotides align to TRBD2. Germline CDR1 and CDR2: MDHEN and SYDVKM. With 4 bases clipped from V and 4 bases from J, the junction kept 7 bases outside the gene matches. The CDR3 contains 15 residues. The CDR3: CASSYPSGRKYEQYF. The CDR3 nucleotides read TGTGCCAGCAGTTACCCTAGCGGGAGAAAATACGAGCAGTACTTC.

V gene TRBV28 combines with J gene TRBJ2-5, with 8 bases that match TRBD1. Trimming removed 9 bases from V and 2 bases from J; junction bases left unmatched: 2. This CDR3 has 12 amino acids. Germline assignment: CDR1 MDHEN and CDR2 SYDVKM. This CDR3 is CASDRGQETQYF. CDR3 sequence (DNA): TGTGCCAGTGACAGGGGTCAAGAGACCCAGTACTTC.